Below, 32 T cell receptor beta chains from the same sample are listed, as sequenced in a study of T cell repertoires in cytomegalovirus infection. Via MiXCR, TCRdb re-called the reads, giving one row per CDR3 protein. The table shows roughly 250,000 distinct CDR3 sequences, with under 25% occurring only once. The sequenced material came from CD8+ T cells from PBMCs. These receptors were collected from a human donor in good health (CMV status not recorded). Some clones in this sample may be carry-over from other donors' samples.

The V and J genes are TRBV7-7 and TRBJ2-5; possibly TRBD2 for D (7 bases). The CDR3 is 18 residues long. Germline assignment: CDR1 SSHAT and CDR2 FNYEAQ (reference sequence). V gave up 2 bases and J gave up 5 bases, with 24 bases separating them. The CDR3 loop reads CASSLRAPGGPLQETQYF. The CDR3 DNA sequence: TGTGCCAGCAGCTTAAGAGCCCCCGGGGGGCCTCTTCAGGAGACCCAGTACTTC.

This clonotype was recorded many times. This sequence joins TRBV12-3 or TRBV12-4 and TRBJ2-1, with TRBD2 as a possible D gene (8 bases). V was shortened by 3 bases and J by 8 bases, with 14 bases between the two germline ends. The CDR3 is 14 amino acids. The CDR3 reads CASSLRQGLDEQFF. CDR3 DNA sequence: TGTGCCAGCAGTTTGAGACAGGGACTAGATGAGCAGTTCTTC.

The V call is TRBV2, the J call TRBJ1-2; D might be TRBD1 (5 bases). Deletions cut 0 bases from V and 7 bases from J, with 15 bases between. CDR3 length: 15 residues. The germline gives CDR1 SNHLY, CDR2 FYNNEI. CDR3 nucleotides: TGTGCCAGCAGTGAAGCCGGGACGGGAGAAATTGGCTACACCTTC. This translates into CASSEAGTGEIGYTF.

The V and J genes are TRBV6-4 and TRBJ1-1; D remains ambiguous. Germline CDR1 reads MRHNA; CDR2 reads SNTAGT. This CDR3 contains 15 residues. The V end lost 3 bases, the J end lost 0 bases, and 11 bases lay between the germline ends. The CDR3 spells CASSENSAMNTEAFF. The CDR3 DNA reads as TGTGCCAGCAGTGAAAACTCCGCCATGAACACTGAAGCTTTCTTT.

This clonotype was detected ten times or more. CDR3 region: CASSLVPISYEQYF. The CDR3 nucleotides are TGTGCCAGCAGCTTAGTCCCCATCTCCTACGAGCAGTACTTC. The chain is built from TRBV7-2 and TRBJ2-7; D is undetermined. V was cut by 1 base and J by 0 bases, with 7 bases left in between. The germline gives CDR1 SGHTA, CDR2 FQGNSA. The CDR3 extends over 14 amino acids.

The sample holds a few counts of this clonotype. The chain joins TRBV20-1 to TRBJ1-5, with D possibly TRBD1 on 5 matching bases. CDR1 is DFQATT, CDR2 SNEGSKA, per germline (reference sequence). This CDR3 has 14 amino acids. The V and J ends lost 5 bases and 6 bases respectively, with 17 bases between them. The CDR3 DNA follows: TGCAGTGCTCAGTTGGGGGGTGGTGGTCAGCCCCAGCATTTT. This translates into CSAQLGGGGQPQHF.

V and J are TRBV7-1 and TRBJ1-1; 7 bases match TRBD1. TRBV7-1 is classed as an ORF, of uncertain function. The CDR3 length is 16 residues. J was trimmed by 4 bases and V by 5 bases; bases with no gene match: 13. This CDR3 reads CASSLPPTGLGTEAFF. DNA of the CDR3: TGTGCCAGCAGCCTCCCTCCGACAGGGTTGGGCACTGAAGCTTTCTTT.

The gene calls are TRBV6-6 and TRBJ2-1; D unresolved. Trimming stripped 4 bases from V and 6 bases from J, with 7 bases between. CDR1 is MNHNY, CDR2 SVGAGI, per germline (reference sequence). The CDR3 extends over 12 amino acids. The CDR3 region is CASSLLINEQFF. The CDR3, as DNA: TGTGCCAGCAGTTTACTGATCAATGAGCAGTTCTTC.

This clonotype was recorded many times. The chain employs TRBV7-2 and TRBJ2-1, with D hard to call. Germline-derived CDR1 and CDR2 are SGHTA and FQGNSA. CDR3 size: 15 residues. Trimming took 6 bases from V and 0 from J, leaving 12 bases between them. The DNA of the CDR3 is TGTGCCAGCAGGAAAAGTCAGAGCTCCTACAATGAGCAGTTCTTC. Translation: CASRKSQSSYNEQFF.

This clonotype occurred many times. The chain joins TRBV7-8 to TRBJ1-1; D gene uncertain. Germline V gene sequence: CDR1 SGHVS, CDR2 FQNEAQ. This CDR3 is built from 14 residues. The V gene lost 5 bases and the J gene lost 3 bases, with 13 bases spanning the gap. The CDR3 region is CASSPAGLHTEAFF. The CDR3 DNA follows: TGTGCCAGCAGCCCTGCCGGACTCCACACTGAAGCTTTCTTT.

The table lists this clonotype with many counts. CDR3 DNA: TGTGCCAGCAGCTCCACGGCAGGGGGCATAGGATCACCCCTCCACTTT. Protein: CASSSTAGGIGSPLHF. J is TRBJ1-6 and V is TRBV7-6; 8 bases are shared with TRBD1. CDR1 SGHVS and CDR2 FNYEAQ come from the germline V gene. After removal of 4 bases from V and 10 bases from J, the junction contained 12 bases not matched to a gene. CDR3 size: 16 residues.

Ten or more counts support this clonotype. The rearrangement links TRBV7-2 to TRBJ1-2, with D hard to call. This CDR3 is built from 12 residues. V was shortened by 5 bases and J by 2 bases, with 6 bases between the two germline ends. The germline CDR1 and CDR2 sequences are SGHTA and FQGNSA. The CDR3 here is CASSPRNYGYTF. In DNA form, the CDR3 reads TGTGCCAGCAGCCCTCGAAACTATGGCTACACCTTC.

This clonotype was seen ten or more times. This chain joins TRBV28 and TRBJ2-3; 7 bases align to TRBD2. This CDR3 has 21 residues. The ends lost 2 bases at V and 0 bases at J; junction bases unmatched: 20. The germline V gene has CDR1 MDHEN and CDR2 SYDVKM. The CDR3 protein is CASSLPERVAGPSISTDTQYF. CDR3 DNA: TGTGCCAGCAGTTTACCCGAACGGGTAGCGGGCCCCTCCATTAGCACAGATACGCAGTATTTT.

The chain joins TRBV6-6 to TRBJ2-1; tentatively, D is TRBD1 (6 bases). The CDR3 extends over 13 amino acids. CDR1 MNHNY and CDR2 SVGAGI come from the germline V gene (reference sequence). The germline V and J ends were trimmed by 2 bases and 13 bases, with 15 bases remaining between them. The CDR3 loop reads CASSYTRTETQFF. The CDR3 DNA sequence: TGTGCCAGCAGTTACACCCGGACAGAAACCCAGTTCTTC.

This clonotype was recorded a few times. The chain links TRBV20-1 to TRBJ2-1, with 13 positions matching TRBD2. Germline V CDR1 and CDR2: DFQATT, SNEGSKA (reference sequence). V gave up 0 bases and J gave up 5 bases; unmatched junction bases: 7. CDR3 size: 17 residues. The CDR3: CSARETRTSGGHNEQFF. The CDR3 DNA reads TGCAGTGCTAGAGAGACCAGGACTAGCGGGGGCCACAATGAGCAGTTCTTC.

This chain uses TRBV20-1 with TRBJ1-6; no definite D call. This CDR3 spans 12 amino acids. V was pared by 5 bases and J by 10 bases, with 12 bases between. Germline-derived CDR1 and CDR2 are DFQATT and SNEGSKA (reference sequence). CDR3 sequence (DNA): TGCAGTGCTCGCGAGGGATACTCACCCCTCCACTTT. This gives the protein CSAREGYSPLHF.

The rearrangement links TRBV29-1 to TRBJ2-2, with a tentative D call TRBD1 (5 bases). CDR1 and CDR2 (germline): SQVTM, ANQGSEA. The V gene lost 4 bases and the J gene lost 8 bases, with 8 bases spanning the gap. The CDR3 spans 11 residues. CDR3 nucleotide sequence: TGCAGCGTTGGAAGGGGAGGGGAGCTGTTTTTT. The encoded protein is CSVGRGGELFF.

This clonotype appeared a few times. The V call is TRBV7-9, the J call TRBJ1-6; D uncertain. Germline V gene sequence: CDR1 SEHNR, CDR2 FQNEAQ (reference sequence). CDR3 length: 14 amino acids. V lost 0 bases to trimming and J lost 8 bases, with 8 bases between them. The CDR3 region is CASSLAAGDSPLHF. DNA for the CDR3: TGTGCCAGCAGCTTAGCGGCCGGGGATTCACCCCTCCACTTT.

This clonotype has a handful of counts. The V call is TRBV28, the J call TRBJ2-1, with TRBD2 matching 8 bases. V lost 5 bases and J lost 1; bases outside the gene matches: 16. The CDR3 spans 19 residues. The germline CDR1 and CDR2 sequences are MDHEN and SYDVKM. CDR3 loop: CASSLDPGGAGDSYNEQFF. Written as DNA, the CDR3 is TGTGCCAGCAGTCTTGACCCCGGGGGGGCCGGGGATTCCTACAATGAGCAGTTCTTC.

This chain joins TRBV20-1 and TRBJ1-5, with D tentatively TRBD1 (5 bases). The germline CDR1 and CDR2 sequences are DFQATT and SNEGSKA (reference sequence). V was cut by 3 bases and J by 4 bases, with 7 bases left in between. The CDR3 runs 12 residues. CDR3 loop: CSASQGNQPQHF. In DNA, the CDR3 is TGCAGTGCTAGTCAGGGAAATCAGCCCCAGCATTTT.

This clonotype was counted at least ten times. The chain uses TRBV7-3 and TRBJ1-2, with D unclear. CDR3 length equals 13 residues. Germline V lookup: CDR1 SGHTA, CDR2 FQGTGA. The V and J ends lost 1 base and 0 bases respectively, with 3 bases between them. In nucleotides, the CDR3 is TGTGCCAGCAGCTTAAGTCCTAACTATGGCTACACCTTC. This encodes CASSLSPNYGYTF.

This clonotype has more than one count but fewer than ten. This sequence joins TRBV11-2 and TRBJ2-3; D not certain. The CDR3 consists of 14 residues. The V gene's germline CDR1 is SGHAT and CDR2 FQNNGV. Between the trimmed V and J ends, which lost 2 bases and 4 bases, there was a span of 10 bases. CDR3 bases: TGTGCCAGCAGCTTAATGCCACCCCCAGATACGCAGTATTTT. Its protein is CASSLMPPPDTQYF.

The CDR3 DNA sequence: TGTGCCAGCAGTTACGGTAACAGGGGCAAATCCTACGAGCAGTACTTC. The encoded protein is CASSYGNRGKSYEQYF. The V and J genes are TRBV6-2 or TRBV6-3 and TRBJ2-7; 7 bases agree with TRBD1. The CDR3 loop spans 16 amino acids. The J segment lost 1 base and the V segment lost 2 bases, leaving 8 bases of the junction unmatched. Germline V gene data show CDR1 as MNHEY and CDR2 as SVGEGT.

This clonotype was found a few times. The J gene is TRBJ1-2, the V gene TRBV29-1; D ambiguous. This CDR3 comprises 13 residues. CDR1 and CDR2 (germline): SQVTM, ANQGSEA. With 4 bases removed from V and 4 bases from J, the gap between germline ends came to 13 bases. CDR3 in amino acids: CSVAGGEAYGYTF. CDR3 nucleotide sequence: TGCAGCGTTGCGGGTGGGGAGGCCTATGGCTACACCTTC.

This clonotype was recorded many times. The CDR3 region is CASSPGEGLRTDTQYF. CDR3 nucleotides: TGTGCCAGCAGCCCAGGGGAGGGGCTCCGCACAGATACGCAGTATTTT. The V call is TRBV7-7, the J call TRBJ2-3; TRBD2 is a possible D gene (7 bases). V was clipped by 5 bases and J by 1 base, with 16 bases between them. The CDR3 covers 16 residues. Germline CDR1 SSHAT, CDR2 FNYEAQ (reference sequence).

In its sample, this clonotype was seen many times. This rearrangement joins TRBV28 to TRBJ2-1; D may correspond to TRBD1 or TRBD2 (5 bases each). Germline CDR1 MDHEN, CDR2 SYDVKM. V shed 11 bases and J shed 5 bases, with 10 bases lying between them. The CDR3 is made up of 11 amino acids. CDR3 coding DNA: TGTGCCGGTGGGGGAAACAATGAGCAGTTCTTC. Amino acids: CAGGGNNEQFF.

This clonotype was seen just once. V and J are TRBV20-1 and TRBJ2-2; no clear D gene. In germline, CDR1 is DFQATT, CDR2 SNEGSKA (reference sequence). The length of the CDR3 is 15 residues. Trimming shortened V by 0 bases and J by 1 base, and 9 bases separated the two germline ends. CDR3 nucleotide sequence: TGCAGTGCTAGAGATGTGGTCCAGAACACCGGGGAGCTGTTTTTT. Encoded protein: CSARDVVQNTGELFF.

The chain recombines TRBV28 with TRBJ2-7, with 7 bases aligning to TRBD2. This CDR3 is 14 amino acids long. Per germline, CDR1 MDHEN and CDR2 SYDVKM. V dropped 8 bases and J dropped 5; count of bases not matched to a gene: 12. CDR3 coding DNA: TGTGCCAGCCAGTTTCCTGGGGGGGTCAACGAGCAGTACTTC. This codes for CASQFPGGVNEQYF.

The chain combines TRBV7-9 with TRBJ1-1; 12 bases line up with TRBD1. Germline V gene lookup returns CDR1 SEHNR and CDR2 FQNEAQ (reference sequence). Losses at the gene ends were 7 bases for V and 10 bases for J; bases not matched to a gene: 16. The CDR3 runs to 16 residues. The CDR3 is CASIHDGTGGRSSAFF. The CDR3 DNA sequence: TGTGCCAGCATCCACGATGGGACAGGGGGCCGATCATCAGCTTTCTTT.

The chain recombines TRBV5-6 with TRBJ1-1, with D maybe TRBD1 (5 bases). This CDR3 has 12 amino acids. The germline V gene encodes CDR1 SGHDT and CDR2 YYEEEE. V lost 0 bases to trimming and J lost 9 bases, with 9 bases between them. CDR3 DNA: TGTGCCAGCAGCTTGGGGGGGTTTCAAGCTTTCTTT. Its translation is CASSLGGFQAFF.

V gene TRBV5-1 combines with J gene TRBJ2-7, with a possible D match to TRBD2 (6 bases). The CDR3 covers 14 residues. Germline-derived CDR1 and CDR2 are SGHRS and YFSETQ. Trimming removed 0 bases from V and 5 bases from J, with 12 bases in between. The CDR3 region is CASSLAPGADEQYF. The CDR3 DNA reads TGCGCCAGCAGCTTGGCCCCGGGAGCCGACGAGCAGTACTTC. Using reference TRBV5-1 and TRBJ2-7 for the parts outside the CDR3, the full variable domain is KAGVTQTPRYLIKTRGQQVTLSCSPISGHRSVSWYQQTPGQGLQFLFEYFSETQRNKGNFPGRFSGRQFSNSRSEMNVSTLELGDSALYLCASSLAPGADEQYFGPGTRLTVT.

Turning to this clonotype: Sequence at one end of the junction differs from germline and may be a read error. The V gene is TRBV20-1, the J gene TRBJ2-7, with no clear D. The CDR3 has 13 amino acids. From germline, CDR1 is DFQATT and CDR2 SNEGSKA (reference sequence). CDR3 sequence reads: CGALPSSGYEQYF. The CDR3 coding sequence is TGCGGTGCTTTACCCTCGAGTGGCTACGAGCAGTACTTC.